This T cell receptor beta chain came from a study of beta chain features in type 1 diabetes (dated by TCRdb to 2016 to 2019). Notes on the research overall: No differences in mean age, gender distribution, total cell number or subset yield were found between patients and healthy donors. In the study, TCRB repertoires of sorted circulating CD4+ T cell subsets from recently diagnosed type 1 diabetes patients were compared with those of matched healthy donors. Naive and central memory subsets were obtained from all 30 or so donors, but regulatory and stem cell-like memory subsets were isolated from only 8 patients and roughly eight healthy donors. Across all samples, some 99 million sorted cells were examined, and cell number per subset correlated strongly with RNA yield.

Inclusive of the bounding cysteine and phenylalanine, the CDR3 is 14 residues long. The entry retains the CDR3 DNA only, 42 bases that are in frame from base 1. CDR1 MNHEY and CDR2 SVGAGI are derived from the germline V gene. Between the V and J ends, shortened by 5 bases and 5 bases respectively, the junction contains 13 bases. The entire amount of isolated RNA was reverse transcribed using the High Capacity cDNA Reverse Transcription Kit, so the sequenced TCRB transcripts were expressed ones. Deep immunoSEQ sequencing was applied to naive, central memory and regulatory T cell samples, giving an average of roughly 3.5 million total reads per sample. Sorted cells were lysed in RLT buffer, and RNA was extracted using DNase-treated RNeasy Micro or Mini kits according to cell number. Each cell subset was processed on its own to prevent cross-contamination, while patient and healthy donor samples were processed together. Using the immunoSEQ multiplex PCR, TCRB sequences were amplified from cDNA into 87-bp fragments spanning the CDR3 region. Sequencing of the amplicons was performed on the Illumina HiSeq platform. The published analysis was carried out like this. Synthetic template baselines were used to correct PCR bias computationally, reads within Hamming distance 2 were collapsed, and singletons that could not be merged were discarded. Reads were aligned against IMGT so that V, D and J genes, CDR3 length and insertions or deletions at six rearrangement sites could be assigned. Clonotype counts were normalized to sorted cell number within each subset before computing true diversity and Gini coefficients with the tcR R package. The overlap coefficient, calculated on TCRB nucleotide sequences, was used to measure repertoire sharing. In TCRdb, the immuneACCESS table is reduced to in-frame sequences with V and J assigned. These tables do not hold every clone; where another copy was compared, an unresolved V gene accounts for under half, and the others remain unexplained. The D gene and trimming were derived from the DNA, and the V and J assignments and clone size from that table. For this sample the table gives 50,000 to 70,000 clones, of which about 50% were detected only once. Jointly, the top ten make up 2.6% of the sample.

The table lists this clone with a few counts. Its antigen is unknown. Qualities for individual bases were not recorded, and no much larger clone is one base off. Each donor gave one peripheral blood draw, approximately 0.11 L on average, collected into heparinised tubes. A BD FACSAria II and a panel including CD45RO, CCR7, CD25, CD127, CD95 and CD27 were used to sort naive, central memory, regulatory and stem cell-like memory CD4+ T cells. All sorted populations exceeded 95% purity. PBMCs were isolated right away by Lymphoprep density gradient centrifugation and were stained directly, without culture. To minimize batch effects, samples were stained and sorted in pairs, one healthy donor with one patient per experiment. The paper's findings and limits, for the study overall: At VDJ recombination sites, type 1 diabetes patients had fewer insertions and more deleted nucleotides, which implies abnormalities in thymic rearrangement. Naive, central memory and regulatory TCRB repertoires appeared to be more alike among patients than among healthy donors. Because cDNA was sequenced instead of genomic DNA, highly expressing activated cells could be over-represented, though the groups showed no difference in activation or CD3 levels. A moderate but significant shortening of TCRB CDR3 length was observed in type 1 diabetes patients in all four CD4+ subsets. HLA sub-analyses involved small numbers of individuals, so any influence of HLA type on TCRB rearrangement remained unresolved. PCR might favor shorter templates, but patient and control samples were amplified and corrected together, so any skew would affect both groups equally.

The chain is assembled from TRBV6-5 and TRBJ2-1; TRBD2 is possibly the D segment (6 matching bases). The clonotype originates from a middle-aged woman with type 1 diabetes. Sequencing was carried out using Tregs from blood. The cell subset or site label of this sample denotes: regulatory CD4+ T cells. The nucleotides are TGTGCCAGCAGTCCCCCGGGACTCGACAATGAGCAGTTCTTC. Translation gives CASSPPGLDNEQFF.